The 18 T cell receptor beta chains given below trace back to one sample, sequenced in a study of OX40 agonist ivuxolimab in advanced cancers. Assay used: immunoSEQ multiplex PCR; TCRdb lists only in-frame clones, some missing. The data contain about 14,000 clones, about 82% of them singletons. The sample was CD4+ or CD8+ T cells sorted from blood, taken in a trial of the OX40 agonist ivuxolimab. These receptors all come from an adult with an advanced solid tumor such as melanoma, head and neck, liver or kidney cancer.

This clone was seen a few times. This chain uses TRBV27 with TRBJ1-5, with a weak D call TRBD1 (5 bases). Germline assignment: CDR1 MNHEY and CDR2 SMNVEV (reference sequence). CDR3 size: 14 residues. Trimming cost V 3 bases and J 3 bases, with 9 bases left between them. This CDR3 reads CASSLGGFNQPQHF. DNA of the CDR3: TGTGCCAGCAGTTTGGGGGGTTTCAATCAGCCCCAGCATTTT.

This chain joins TRBV15 and TRBJ2-3; D unclear. CDR3 length equals 12 residues. Germline V gene lookup returns CDR1 LNHNV and CDR2 YYDKDF (reference sequence). V was clipped by 4 bases and J by 6 bases, with 8 bases between them. In DNA, the CDR3 is TGTGCCACCAGCATTGGTAGGGATACGCAGTATTTT. This codes for CATSIGRDTQYF.

By sample share, this clone is medium-sized (0.01 to 0.1%). This rearrangement joins TRBV30 to TRBJ2-7, with TRBD1 as a possible D gene (6 bases). This CDR3 contains 15 residues. From germline, CDR1 is GTSNPN and CDR2 SVGIG (reference sequence). V shed 4 bases and J shed 0 bases, with 16 bases lying between them. CDR3 coding DNA: TGTGCCTGGAACCCCTTGACAGGCATCTCCTACGAGCAGTACTTC. This sequence encodes CAWNPLTGISYEQYF.

V gene TRBV19 combines with J gene TRBJ2-5, with 10 bases lining up with TRBD2. The CDR3 contains 15 residues. V lost 6 bases, J lost 4 bases, and 8 bases stayed unmatched. CDR1 is LNHDA and CDR2 is SQIVND in the germline V gene (reference sequence). The CDR3 coding sequence is TGTGCCAGTAGCCCTAGCGGGAGTACTATAGAGACCCAGTACTTC. Translating gives CASSPSGSTIETQYF.

The chain recombines TRBV6-6 with TRBJ2-5, with D unclear. Trimming removed 0 bases from V and 2 bases from J, with 13 bases in between. The germline gives CDR1 MNHNY, CDR2 SVGAGI (reference sequence). The CDR3 contains 16 residues. CDR3: CASSYSTSTAQETQYF. Written as DNA, the CDR3 is TGTGCCAGCAGTTACTCGACCAGTACCGCACAAGAGACCCAGTACTTC.

This clone was counted a few times. CDR3: CASSQELEMSSYEQYF. CDR3 DNA sequence: TGCGCCAGCAGCCAAGAATTGGAGATGAGCTCCTACGAGCAGTACTTC. The rearrangement joins TRBV4-1 to TRBJ2-7; unclear D gene. There are 16 residues in the CDR3. Germline V CDR1 and CDR2: MGHRA, YSYEKL. V lost 0 bases, J lost 0 bases, and 12 bases lay in between.

The genes are TRBV2 and TRBJ2-2, with 8 bases fitting TRBD1. The CDR3 loop spans 17 amino acids. Germline loops: CDR1 SNHLY, CDR2 FYNNEI. The ends lost 7 bases at V and 4 bases at J; junction bases unmatched: 14. Here the CDR3 reads CASIRVLDRASTGELFF. CDR3 sequence (DNA): TGTGCCAGCATTAGAGTTCTGGACAGGGCCTCCACCGGGGAGCTGTTTTTT.

The chain joins TRBV30 to TRBJ2-3, with TRBD2 matching over 9 bases. J was trimmed by 2 bases and V by 1 base; bases with no gene match: 4. Germline CDR1 and CDR2: GTSNPN and SVGIG (reference sequence). The CDR3 contains 15 residues. The CDR3 loop reads CAWSGIAGATDTQYF. DNA for the CDR3: TGTGCCTGGAGTGGAATAGCGGGAGCCACAGATACGCAGTATTTT.

The genes are TRBV11-3 and TRBJ2-7; 7 bases map to TRBD2. After removal of 4 bases from V and 2 bases from J, the junction contained 2 bases not matched to a gene. The CDR3 runs to 13 residues. Germline loops: CDR1 SGHNT, CDR2 YENEEA. The chain's CDR3 is CASSYTSAYEQYF. Written as DNA, the CDR3 is TGTGCCAGCAGCTACACTAGCGCCTACGAGCAGTACTTC. Full variable domain (remainder filled in from reference TRBV11-3 and TRBJ2-7): EAGVVQSPRYKIIEKKQPVAFWCNPISGHNTLYWYLQNLGQGPELLIRYENEEAVDDSQLPKDRFSAERLKGVDSTLKIQPAELGDSAVYLCASSYTSAYEQYFGPGTRLTVT.

The chain has TRBV19 and TRBJ2-7, with no clear D. The V gene's germline CDR1 is LNHDA and CDR2 SQIVND (reference sequence). This CDR3 spans 16 amino acids. V was clipped by 1 base and J by 1 base, with 14 bases between them. The CDR3 coding sequence is TGTGCCAGTAGTATAGGGGCAGGTTTGCGATCCTACGAGCAGTACTTC. It yields the protein CASSIGAGLRSYEQYF.

This clone was counted a few times. An end of the junction does not agree with germline; a read error may underlie this. The gene calls are TRBV7-7 and TRBJ2-5, with 11 positions matching TRBD2. The CDR3 is 18 amino acids. CDR1 and CDR2 (germline): SSHAT, FNYEAQ (reference sequence). CDR3 loop: CASSLAGLAGGSQETQYF. DNA for the CDR3: TGTGCTAGCAGCTTAGCTGGCCTAGCGGGAGGCTCCCAAGAGACCCAGTACTTC.

This clone was counted once. The V call is TRBV27, the J call TRBJ2-5; a weak D match, TRBD1 (8 bases). The J call may not be correct, given that the DNA end is closer to TRBJ2-7. The V gene's germline CDR1 is MNHEY and CDR2 SMNVEV (reference sequence). CDR3 size: 14 residues. CDR3 region: CASSYGQGGYEQYF. Here the CDR3 DNA reads TGTGCCAGCAGTTATGGACAGGGAGGGTACGAGCAGTACTTC.

Sample share makes this clone medium-sized (0.01 to 0.1%). The rearrangement joins TRBV6-5 to TRBJ1-2; TRBD1 matches at 7 bases. Germline values: CDR1 MNHEY, CDR2 SVGAGI. V lost 4 bases and J lost 4; bases outside the gene matches: 9. The CDR3 sequence is 15 residues long. CDR3 in DNA: TGTGCCAGCAGTTCCCAGGGGGGCGGTGGCTATGGCTACACCTTC. Translation gives CASSSQGGGGYGYTF.

The sample holds a few counts of this clone. The CDR3 region is CASSLFLLSYNEQFF. The CDR3 DNA reads TGTGCCAGCAGCCTTTTCCTCCTCTCCTACAATGAGCAGTTCTTC. This chain uses TRBV14 with TRBJ2-1; D unresolved. The CDR3 is 15 amino acids. Germline CDR1 and CDR2: SGHDN and FVKESK. V lost 4 bases and J lost 0, with 10 bases in between.

This clone was seen just once. The rearrangement joins TRBV6-5 to TRBJ1-5, with D hard to call. CDR1 is MNHEY and CDR2 is SVGAGI in the germline V gene. The CDR3 extends over 13 amino acids. V was cut by 5 bases and J by 5 bases, with 10 bases left in between. CDR3 in amino acids: CASSPGSYQPQHF. The CDR3, as DNA: TGTGCCAGCAGTCCAGGATCGTATCAGCCCCAGCATTTT.

This chain connects TRBV7-9 to TRBJ2-7; TRBD1 aligns across 8 bases. Trimming took 3 bases from V and 3 from J; bases not matched to a gene: 4. Germline assignment: CDR1 SEHNR and CDR2 FQNEAQ (reference sequence). This CDR3 spans 14 amino acids. The CDR3 sequence is CASSFPDRDYEQYF. The CDR3 DNA follows: TGTGCCAGCAGCTTTCCGGACAGGGACTACGAGCAGTACTTC. Full variable domain (outside the CDR3, taken from reference TRBV7-9 and TRBJ2-7): DTGVSQNPRHKITKRGQNVTFRCDPISEHNRLYWYRQTLGQGPEFLTYFQNEAQLEKSRLLSDRFSAERPKGSFSTLEIQRTEQGDSAMYLCASSFPDRDYEQYFGPGTRLTVT.

The rearrangement uses TRBV2 and TRBJ1-6; unclear D gene. CDR1 and CDR2 from the germline V gene are SNHLY and FYNNEI. V was cut by 2 bases and J by 4 bases, with 9 bases left in between. The CDR3 sequence is 15 residues long. The CDR3 bases are TGTGCCAGCAGTGAACCTACAGCTTATAATTCACCCCTCCACTTT. This sequence encodes CASSEPTAYNSPLHF.

The chain links TRBV14 to TRBJ2-5; no firm D call. The J call could be wrong; TRBJ2-7 is a better fit for the DNA end. CDR3 size: 13 residues. Germline V CDR1 and CDR2: SGHDN, FVKESK. The CDR3 region is CASSQLSNYEQYF. CDR3 nucleotide sequence: TGTGCCAGCAGCCAACTTTCCAACTACGAGCAGTACTTC.